The 31 T cell receptor delta chains reported below all come from one sample, sequenced in a study of γδ T cells in repeated Plasmodium falciparum infection. TCRdb re-processed the multiplex PCR reads via CATT. Seen here are 90,000 to 95,000 delta-chain clones, 0.9% to 1% observed once, and the top ten hold more than 9%. Bulk repertoires came from Vgamma9/Vdelta2+ or Vdelta2-negative gammadelta T cells flow-sorted from PBMC. Input material: gamma-delta T cells from blood. The receptor set was obtained from a pool of human donors (malaria-infected and uninfected, not separated).

This clone was counted between two and nine times. TCRdb pairs this DNA with a much larger clone's protein that differs at residue 6, likely a read error; the protein shown was translated from the DNA. The rearrangement uses TRDV2 and TRDJ1, with TRDD3 identical over 11 bases. In the absence of a J gene in TCRdb, the DNA was matched to germline to assign it here. This CDR3 has 19 residues. J gave up 3 bases and V 0 bases, and 14 bases lay outside the gene matches. Germline V gives CDR1 GEAIGNYY, CDR2 EKD. The chain's CDR3 is CACDTLVMGDTRLADKLIF. DNA for the CDR3: TGTGCCTGTGACACCTTGGTTATGGGGGATACGCGCCTGGCCGATAAACTCATCTTT.

On this clone itself: The translation of this DNA and the TCRdb protein of a much larger clone differ at residue 12, probably owing to a read error; the protein shown here is translated from the DNA. The chain uses TRDV1 and TRDJ1; TRDD3 might be the D (6 bases). This CDR3 has 15 residues. Germline values: CDR1 TSWWSYY, CDR2 QGS. The CDR3 loop is CALGETPHRRDNLIF. The DNA of the CDR3 is TGTGCTCTTGGGGAAACTCCTCACAGGAGGGATAACCTCATCTTT.

This clone was counted only a few times. With only one base between it and a far larger clone, this is likely a read error. This chain joins TRDV2 and TRDJ3, with D possibly TRDD3 on 6 matching bases. Germline V gene lookup returns CDR1 GEAIGNYY and CDR2 EKD. Trimming took 3 bases from V and 0 from J, leaving 65 bases between them. The CDR3 covers 35 residues. The CDR3 DNA is TGTGCCTGTGACCCCCCGCGGTTGTGCCACGGCAAAGAATACCCCTTGGCCAGGATTCTGGGGATTCAATCCATTAGCTCCTGGGACACCCGACAGATGTTTTTC. This codes for CACDPPRLCHGKEYPLARILGIQSISSWDTRQMFF.

This clone has just a few counts. A far bigger clonotype differs at one base, so this is likely a read error. Other DNA sequences from this sample encode an identical CDR3 as well. This sequence joins TRDV2 and TRDJ1, with 12 bases aligning to TRDD3. Germline matching of the DNA provided the J gene here, since TCRdb leaves it blank. The V and J ends lost 0 bases and 1 base, in that order; junction bases with no gene match: 11. CDR1 GEAIGNYY and CDR2 EKD come from the germline V gene. The CDR3 has 19 residues. The CDR3 nucleotides read TGTGCCTGTGACACCGAGTACTGGGGGATACATTTGGGCACCGATAAACTCATCTTT. It specifies CACDTEYWGIHLGTDKLIF.

This clone was observed a handful of times. A much more abundant neighbour one base away suggests this may be a read error. The sample carries other DNA sequences with the same CDR3. J is TRDJ1 and V is TRDV1; TRDD3 is a possible D gene (6 bases). Germline CDR1 TSWWSYY, CDR2 QGS. The length of the CDR3 is 14 residues. CDR3 DNA sequence: TGTGCCCTTAAGTCTGGGGACAACACCGATAAACTCATCTTT. It is translated as CALKSGDNTDKLIF.

In regard to this clone: A far larger clone lies a single base away; this is likely a read error. The same CDR3 can be traced to other DNA sequences in this sample. No J gene was named, though the V gene is TRDV2; the DNA was not compared with TRDD3, the D call given in the table. Germline V gene data show CDR1 as GEAIGNYY and CDR2 as EKD. This CDR3 is built from 18 residues. CDR3 sequence reads: CACDTVVGIMSYTDKLIF. The CDR3 nucleotides read TGTGCCTGTGACACCGTGGTGGGGATCATGAGTTACACCGATAAACTTATCTTT.

This clone was seen a handful of times. Translating this DNA gives a protein that differs at residue 4 from the TCRdb one, which belongs to a much larger clone; a read error is likely, and the protein shown is this translation. The chain joins TRDV2 to TRDJ1; the match to TRDD3 covers 8 bases. TCRdb gives no J gene; it was assigned here by matching the DNA to germline. Germline-derived CDR1 and CDR2 are GEAIGNYY and EKD. V gave up 5 bases and J gave up 0 bases; unmatched junction bases: 19. This CDR3 has 19 amino acids. In nucleotides, the CDR3 is TGTGCCTGTGGCACAAAGGAACTGGGGGCCAGCCCGTACACCGATAAACTCATCTTT. Its protein product is CACGTKELGASPYTDKLIF.

This clone was picked up a small number of times. The amino acid sequence in TCRdb belongs to a much larger clone and departs from this DNA's translation at residue 8, likely a sequencing read error; the sequence shown is translated from the DNA. The V call is TRDV1, the J call TRDJ1; D call uncertain. V was clipped by 1 base and J by 2 bases, with 20 bases between them. The CDR3 length is 18 residues. CDR1 and CDR2 from the germline V gene are TSWWSYY and QGS. CDR3 region: CALGEHISPGAVTDKLIF. CDR3 coding DNA: TGTGCTCTTGGGGAACATATCTCCCCCGGGGCTGTTACCGATAAACTCATCTTT.

Turning to this clone: The TCRdb protein, from a much larger clone, departs from this DNA's translation at residue 3, likely by read error; the protein shown derives from the DNA. V and J are TRDV1 and TRDJ1; 10 bases match TRDD3. The J gene, not given by TCRdb, was assigned here from a germline match of the nucleotide sequence. The germline V gene has CDR1 TSWWSYY and CDR2 QGS. Trimming took 10 bases from V and 0 from J; bases not matched to a gene: 23. This CDR3 has 20 amino acids. CDR3 DNA sequence: TGTGCTCCTGTTAACCTTCACCGTACTGGGGGATGGGATAACACCGATAAACTCATCTTT. Its translation: CAPVNLHRTGGWDNTDKLIF.

This clone was seen a few times. With a far larger clone one base away, a read error is the likely cause. The sample has other DNA sequences that encode this CDR3 too. The rearrangement joins TRDV1 to TRDJ1, with TRDD3 matching 10 bases. Germline V gene sequence: CDR1 TSWWSYY, CDR2 QGS. This CDR3 comprises 18 residues. The DNA for the CDR3 is TGTGCTCTCCTACCGTCCTACGGGGGATACGGGTACACAGATAAACTCATCTTT. Translation: CALLPSYGGYGYTDKLIF.

This clone was counted between two and nine times. TCRdb assigns this DNA the protein of a much larger clone, which departs from its translation at residue 9; this likely reflects a read error, and the protein shown comes from translating the DNA. The genes are TRDV1 and TRDJ1; 11 bases are shared with TRDD3. No J gene is reported in TCRdb; it was inferred here by comparing the DNA with germline. CDR1 and CDR2 from the germline V gene are TSWWSYY and QGS. This CDR3 contains 23 residues. The J segment lost 3 bases and the V segment lost 5 bases, leaving 29 bases of the junction unmatched. CDR3: CALGYLVRLGRLGDTHSSDKLIF. The CDR3 coding sequence is TGTGCTCTTGGGTACCTTGTACGCCTCGGAAGGTTGGGGGATACGCATTCTTCCGATAAACTCATCTTT.

In the case of this clone: The mismatch at residue 3 between this DNA's translation and the TCRdb protein of a much larger clone likely reflects a read error; the protein shown is translated from the DNA. The chain joins TRDV2 to TRDJ1; 7 bases align to TRDD3. Assignment of the J gene here rests on matching the DNA to germline, because TCRdb gives none. This CDR3 region has 15 residues. Per the germline V gene, CDR1 is GEAIGNYY and CDR2 is EKD. CDR3 protein: CAYDTVGISTDKLIF. DNA for the CDR3: TGTGCCTATGACACAGTGGGGATAAGTACCGATAAACTCATCTTT.

Notes on this clone: A read error likely explains this, since a far larger clone differs by one base. Other DNA variants within this sample encode the same CDR3. This sequence joins TRDV2 and TRDJ1; D may be TRDD3 (5 bases). The J gene comes from matching the DNA to germline here; TCRdb lacks it. The V end was cut by 0 bases, the J end by 0 bases, with 28 bases between. CDR1 and CDR2 (germline): GEAIGNYY, EKD. This CDR3 has 21 amino acids. The CDR3 region is CACDTLKSGDTGLIHTDKLIF. The CDR3, as DNA: TGTGCCTGTGACACCTTAAAATCGGGAGATACTGGCCTCATACACACCGATAAACTCATCTTT.

This clone occurred a few times. Only one base separates this from a far larger clonotype, so it likely reflects a read error. The sample carries other DNA sequences with the same CDR3. The chain joins TRDV2 to TRDJ1, with unresolved D. TCRdb offers no J gene call, so here the DNA was matched to germline to obtain one. CDR1 and CDR2 (germline): GEAIGNYY, EKD. The CDR3 length is 15 residues. CDR3 nucleotides: TGTGCCTGTGACACCCCCCGGGGTTACACTGATAAACTCATCTTT. Amino acids: CACDTPRGYTDKLIF.

Regarding this clone: TCRdb assigns this DNA the protein of a much larger clone, which departs from its translation at residue 6; this likely reflects a read error, and the protein shown comes from translating the DNA. In DNA form, the CDR3 reads TGTGCTCTTGGGGAAATGCCCTACCTTCCAACTGGGGGATACTTCTCCTGGGACACCCGACAGATGTTTTTC. This translates into CALGEMPYLPTGGYFSWDTRQMFF. The V call is TRDV1, the J call TRDJ3, with 12 bases fitting TRDD3. Assignment of the J gene here rests on matching the DNA to germline, because TCRdb gives none. J lost 0 bases, V lost 2 bases, and 17 bases had no gene match. Germline-derived CDR1 and CDR2 are TSWWSYY and QGS. The CDR3 extends over 24 amino acids.

This clone was counted a few times. The protein in TCRdb stems from a much larger clone and differs at residue 5 from this DNA's translation, likely a read error; here the protein is translated from the DNA. CDR3 in DNA: TGTGCCTGTGACCCCGTACTGGGGGATGCCTCCTGGGACACCCGACAGATGTTTTTC. Translating gives CACDPVLGDASWDTRQMFF. This chain uses TRDV2 with TRDJ3, with TRDD3 matching 10 bases. Since TCRdb gives no J gene, matching the DNA to germline was used here to assign it. From germline, CDR1 is GEAIGNYY and CDR2 EKD. The CDR3 sequence is 19 residues long. With 3 bases clipped from V and 0 bases from J, the junction kept 7 bases outside the gene matches.

This clone was picked up a small number of times. A read error likely explains this, since a far larger clone differs by one base. In the same sample, other DNA sequences code for this CDR3. The chain uses TRDV2 and TRDJ1; a possible D gene is TRDD3 (6 bases). The CDR3 spans 16 residues. The germline V gene encodes CDR1 GEAIGNYY and CDR2 EKD. The CDR3 nucleotides read TGTGCCTGTGACACCGACGCAGGGGGACCCACCGATAAACTCATCTTC. It encodes CACDTDAGGPTDKLIF.

This clone has a handful of counts. This DNA translates differently at residue 12 from the TCRdb protein, which is that of a much larger clone; a read error is likely, and the protein shown is the DNA's own translation. CDR3 in amino acids: CACDTSRGIRDVKLIF. CDR3 nucleotides: TGTGCCTGTGACACAAGTCGGGGGATACGAGACGTTAAACTCATCTTT. The chain joins TRDV2 to TRDJ1; 10 bases fit TRDD3. The J gene comes from matching the DNA to germline here; TCRdb lacks it. The CDR3 sequence is 16 residues long. Germline CDR1 GEAIGNYY, CDR2 EKD. V gave up 1 base and J gave up 7 bases; unmatched junction bases: 11.

This clone was seen a handful of times. The protein TCRdb lists belongs to a much larger clone and differs from this DNA's translation at residue 8, which points to a read error; the protein shown is made from the DNA. V gene TRDV2 combines with J gene TRDJ3, with D perhaps TRDD3 (5 bases). No J gene was available from TCRdb, and it was assigned here by a germline match of the DNA. This CDR3 is built from 18 residues. Germline V lookup: CDR1 GEAIGNYY, CDR2 EKD. V dropped 0 bases and J dropped 0 bases, with 11 bases sitting between them. CDR3: CACDTIGEYSWDTRQMFF. CDR3 in DNA: TGTGCCTGTGACACCATCGGGGAATACTCCTGGGACACCCGACAGATGTTTTTC.

Regarding this clone: The translation of this DNA and the TCRdb protein of a much larger clone differ at residue 13, probably owing to a read error; the protein shown here is translated from the DNA. The V gene is given as TRDV2, and no J gene call is available; the table's D gene call, TRDD3, was not cross checked with the DNA. The length of the CDR3 is 15 residues. CDR1 is GEAIGNYY, CDR2 EKD, per germline. The CDR3 DNA is TGTGCCTGTGACACCCGTGGGACAACGTCCGATAAACACATCTTT. Translation: CACDTRGTTSDKHIF.

Worth noting for this clone: The protein recorded in TCRdb matches a much larger clone and deviates from this DNA's translation at residue 13, suggesting a read error; the protein here is obtained by translating the DNA. The V gene is TRDV1, the J gene TRDJ1, with unresolved D. V was pared by 2 bases and J by 3 bases, with 22 bases between. CDR1 TSWWSYY and CDR2 QGS come from the germline V gene. The CDR3 totals 18 residues. The CDR3 region has the DNA TGTGCTCTTGGGGAAACGGGAACGGTCGTACAAAACGCCGATAAACTCATCTTT. Its translation is CALGETGTVVQNADKLIF.

This clone was seen a handful of times. Only one base separates this from a far larger clonotype, so it likely reflects a read error. The same CDR3 arises from other DNA sequences in this sample as well. The rearrangement uses TRDV1 and TRDJ1; D may correspond to TRDD2 or TRDD3 (6 bases each). Germline matching of the DNA provided the J gene here, since TCRdb leaves it blank. Trimming removed 3 bases at V and 0 bases at J, with 38 bases between. The CDR3 spans 24 residues. Germline V lookup: CDR1 TSWWSYY, CDR2 QGS. The CDR3 region is CALGETGLPKRGGDPPINTDKLIF. DNA of the CDR3: TGTGCTCTTGGGGAGACGGGCCTTCCCAAACGTGGAGGGGATCCACCCATAAACACCGATAAACTCATCTTT.

For this clone: The protein TCRdb gives is from a much larger clone and does not agree with this DNA's translation at residue 8, likely a read error; the protein shown here comes from the DNA. The rearrangement uses TRDV2 and TRDJ1; 10 nucleotides align to TRDD3. The J gene was not available in TCRdb and was assigned here by matching the DNA to germline segments. The CDR3 has 19 residues. Germline CDR1 reads GEAIGNYY; CDR2 reads EKD. The V gene end was trimmed by 0 bases and the J gene end by 0 bases; junction bases not matched to a gene: 12. The CDR3 sequence: CACDTLVPGDTGHTDKLIF. The CDR3 DNA reads as TGTGCCTGTGACACCTTAGTACCGGGGGATACGGGACACACCGATAAACTCATCTTT.

With regard to this clone: TCRdb lists the protein of a much larger clone for this DNA, which differs at residue 15, so this is likely a read error; the protein given here is translated from the DNA itself. The V and J genes are TRDV2 and TRDJ1; 7 positions match TRDD3. Assignment of the J gene here rests on matching the DNA to germline, because TCRdb gives none. The CDR3 is 19 amino acids. Germline V gene lookup returns CDR1 GEAIGNYY and CDR2 EKD. The CDR3: CACDTRRGDKRRYTGKLIF. In nucleotides, the CDR3 is TGTGCCTGTGACACGAGAAGAGGGGATAAAAGGAGGTACACCGGTAAACTCATCTTT.

With regard to this clone: TCRdb's entry gives the protein of a much larger clone, which mismatches this DNA's translation at residue 13, likely from a read error; the protein reported here is translated from the DNA. The V gene corresponds to TRDV2; no J gene was called; no DNA check was done on the table's D call, TRDD3. This CDR3 has 15 amino acids. The germline CDR1 and CDR2 sequences are GEAIGNYY and EKD. The CDR3, as DNA: TGTGCCTGTGACACAGGGGGACCGTACACCGATAAACCCATCTTT. The encoded protein is CACDTGGPYTDKPIF.

Regarding this clone: Only one base separates this from a far larger clonotype, so it likely reflects a read error. Other DNA sequences in the same sample also yield this CDR3. V gene TRDV2 combines with J gene TRDJ1; weak D call: TRDD3 (6 bases). The J gene is not listed in TCRdb, so it was assigned here from a DNA match to germline. CDR1 is GEAIGNYY and CDR2 is EKD in the germline V gene. The CDR3 consists of 13 residues. The ends were cut back, 9 bases at V and 5 bases at J, with 18 bases in the middle. In nucleotides, the CDR3 is TGTGCCCTTGATGGTCTGGGGACGGATAAACTCATCTTT. Its translation is CALDGLGTDKLIF.

This clone appeared a few times. This DNA translates differently at residue 17 from the TCRdb protein, which is that of a much larger clone; a read error is likely, and the protein shown is the DNA's own translation. The chain is built from TRDV1 and TRDJ1, with 11 bases fitting TRDD3. Here the J gene came from matching the DNA to germline, since TCRdb omits it. Germline V gives CDR1 TSWWSYY, CDR2 QGS. V shed 2 bases, J shed 4 bases, and the junction held 24 bases outside the gene matches. This CDR3 has 22 amino acids. The CDR3 reads CALGEGPLYGVLGDIGIDKLIF. The CDR3 nucleotides are TGTGCTCTTGGGGAAGGGCCTCTCTACGGCGTACTGGGGGATATCGGGATCGATAAACTCATCTTT.

With respect to this clone: TCRdb's protein for this DNA is that of a much larger clone and differs from the translation at residue 10, likely a read error; the protein shown is the DNA translation. The chain joins TRDV1 to TRDJ1; 10 nucleotides align to TRDD3. V dropped 11 bases and J dropped 0; count of bases not matched to a gene: 12. Per germline, CDR1 TSWWSYY and CDR2 QGS. The CDR3 is 16 residues long. The DNA of the CDR3 is TGTGCTTTAAGAACTGGGGGATTGGTGCACACCGATAAACTCATCTTT. Protein: CALRTGGLVHTDKLIF.

This clone was picked up a small number of times. TCRdb has a much larger clone's protein, which differs at residue 7 from the translation of this DNA, likely because of a read error; what is shown is the protein translated from the DNA. V and J are TRDV1 and TRDJ1; TRDD3 is a possible D gene (6 bases). The J gene comes from matching the DNA to germline here; TCRdb lacks it. With 2 bases removed from V and 0 bases from J, the gap between germline ends came to 22 bases. The CDR3 covers 19 residues. Germline loops: CDR1 TSWWSYY, CDR2 QGS. CDR3 nucleotide sequence: TGTGCTCTTGGGGAATGTAAGGACCCATGGGGGGCCAACACCGATAAACTCATCTTT. Translating gives CALGECKDPWGANTDKLIF.

In the case of this clone: This sample also contains other DNA sequences that code for the same CDR3. This chain connects TRDV1 to TRDJ1, with a tentative D call TRDD2 (7 bases). The J gene, absent from TCRdb, was called here by matching the DNA to germline. This CDR3 spans 20 amino acids. Germline lookup yields CDR1 TSWWSYY and CDR2 QGS. V lost 1 base and J 1 base, leaving 25 bases between the germline ends. The CDR3 loop reads CALGEPFLLFSGAGTDKLIF. As DNA, the CDR3 is TGTGCTCTTGGGGAACCGTTCCTACTTTTTTCTGGGGCCGGCACCGATAAACTCATCTTT.

This clone was seen more than once but under ten times. The protein given by TCRdb reflects a much larger clone and differs at residue 22 from this DNA's translation, likely from a read error; the protein shown is the DNA's translation. The chain recombines TRDV1 with TRDJ3; tentatively, D is TRDD2 or TRDD3 (5 bases each). This CDR3 contains 27 residues. Germline V lookup: CDR1 TSWWSYY, CDR2 QGS. The CDR3: CALGVLTTYRAWRIDGITSWDARQMFF. CDR3 nucleotides: TGTGCTCTTGGGGTCCTCACTACCTACCGTGCGTGGCGGATAGACGGAATAACCTCCTGGGACGCCCGACAGATGTTTTTC.